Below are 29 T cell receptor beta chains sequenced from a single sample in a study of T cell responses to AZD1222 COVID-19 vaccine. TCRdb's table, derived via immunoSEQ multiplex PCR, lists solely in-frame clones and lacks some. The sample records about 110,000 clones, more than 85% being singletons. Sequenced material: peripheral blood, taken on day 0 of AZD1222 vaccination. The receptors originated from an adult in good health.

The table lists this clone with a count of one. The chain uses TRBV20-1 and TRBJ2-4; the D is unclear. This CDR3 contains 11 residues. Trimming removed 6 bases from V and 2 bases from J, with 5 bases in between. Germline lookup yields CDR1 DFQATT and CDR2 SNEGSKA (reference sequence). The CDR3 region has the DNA TGCAGTGCCCAGTCCAAAAACATTCAGTACTTC. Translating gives CSAQSKNIQYF.

The CDR3 DNA reads TGTGCCAGCAGTTTCTACGAGCAGTACTTC. This translates into CASSFYEQYF. V is TRBV6-2 or TRBV6-3 and J is TRBJ2-7; unclear D gene. The CDR3 consists of 10 residues. Germline CDR1 is MNHEY and CDR2 is SVGEGT. V lost 4 bases and J 3 bases, leaving 1 base between the germline ends.

This CDR3 is CASSDVGPPGELFF. The CDR3 nucleotides are TGTGCCAGCAGTGATGTTGGCCCACCCGGGGAGCTGTTTTTT. The gene calls are TRBV2 and TRBJ2-2; the D is unclear. This CDR3 spans 14 amino acids. V gave up 3 bases and J gave up 6 bases, with 11 bases separating them. From germline, CDR1 is SNHLY and CDR2 FYNNEI.

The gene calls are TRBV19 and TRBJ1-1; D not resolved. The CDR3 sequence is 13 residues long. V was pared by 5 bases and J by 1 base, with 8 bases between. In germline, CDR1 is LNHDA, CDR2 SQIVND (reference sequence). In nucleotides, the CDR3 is TGTGCCAGTAGTGGGCAGACGAACACTGAAGCTTTCTTT. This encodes CASSGQTNTEAFF.

CDR3: CASSFEGGYGYTF. For the CDR3, the DNA is TGTGCCAGCAGCTTTGAGGGGGGCTATGGCTACACCTTC. This rearrangement joins TRBV5-4 to TRBJ1-2; tentatively, D is TRBD1 (6 bases). Trimming stripped 2 bases from V and 4 bases from J, with 9 bases between. There are 13 residues in the CDR3. Germline V gene lookup returns CDR1 SGHNT and CDR2 YYREEE (reference sequence).

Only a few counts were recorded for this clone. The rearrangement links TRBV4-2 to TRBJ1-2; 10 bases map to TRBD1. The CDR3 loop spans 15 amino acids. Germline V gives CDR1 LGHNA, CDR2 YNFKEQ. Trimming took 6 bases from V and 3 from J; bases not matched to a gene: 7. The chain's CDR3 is CASRGDRGSDYGYTF. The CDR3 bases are TGTGCCAGCAGAGGGGACAGGGGATCGGACTATGGCTACACCTTC.

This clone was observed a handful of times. The CDR3 region is CASSLRPADRAEQFF. CDR3 coding DNA: TGTGCCAGCAGCTTACGGCCTGCGGACAGGGCGGAGCAGTTCTTC. This chain connects TRBV7-2 to TRBJ2-1; 8 bases align to TRBD1. Germline V gene data show CDR1 as SGHTA and CDR2 as FQGNSA. The V segment lost 2 bases and the J segment 10 bases; nucleotides outside the gene matches: 10. The CDR3 loop spans 15 amino acids.

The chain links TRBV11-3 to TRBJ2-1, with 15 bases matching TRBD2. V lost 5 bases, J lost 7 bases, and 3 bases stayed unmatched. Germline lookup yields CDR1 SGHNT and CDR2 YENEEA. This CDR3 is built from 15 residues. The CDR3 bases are TGTGCCAGCAGCCAAGGACTAGCGGGGGGGAATGAGCAGTTCTTC. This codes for CASSQGLAGGNEQFF. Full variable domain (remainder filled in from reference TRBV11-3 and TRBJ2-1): EAGVVQSPRYKIIEKKQPVAFWCNPISGHNTLYWYLQNLGQGPELLIRYENEEAVDDSQLPKDRFSAERLKGVDSTLKIQPAELGDSAVYLCASSQGLAGGNEQFFGPGTRLTVL.

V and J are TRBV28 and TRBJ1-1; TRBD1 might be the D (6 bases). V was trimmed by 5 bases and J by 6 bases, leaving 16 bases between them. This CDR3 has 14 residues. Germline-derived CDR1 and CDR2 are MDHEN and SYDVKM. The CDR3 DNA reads TGTGCCAGCAGTCGACTAACAGGGTTTGCTGAAGCTTTCTTT. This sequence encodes CASSRLTGFAEAFF.

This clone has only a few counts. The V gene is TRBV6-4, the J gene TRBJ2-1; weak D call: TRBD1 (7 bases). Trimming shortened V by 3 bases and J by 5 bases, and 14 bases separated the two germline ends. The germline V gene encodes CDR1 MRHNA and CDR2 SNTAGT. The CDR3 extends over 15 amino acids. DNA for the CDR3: TGTGCCAGCAGTGAGTCGCAGGGGGGAAACAATGAGCAGTTCTTC. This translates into CASSESQGGNNEQFF.

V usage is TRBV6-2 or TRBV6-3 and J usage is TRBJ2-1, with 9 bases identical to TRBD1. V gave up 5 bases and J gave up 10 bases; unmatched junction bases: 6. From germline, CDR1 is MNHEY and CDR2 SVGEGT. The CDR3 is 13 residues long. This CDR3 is CASSTTGGEEQFF. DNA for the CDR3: TGTGCCAGCAGTACAACAGGGGGCGAGGAGCAGTTCTTC.

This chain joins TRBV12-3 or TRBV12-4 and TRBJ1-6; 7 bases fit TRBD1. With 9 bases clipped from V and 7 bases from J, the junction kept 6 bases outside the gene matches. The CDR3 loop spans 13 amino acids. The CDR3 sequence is CASQTGLNSPLHF. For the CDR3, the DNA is TGTGCCAGTCAGACAGGGCTCAATTCACCCCTCCACTTT.

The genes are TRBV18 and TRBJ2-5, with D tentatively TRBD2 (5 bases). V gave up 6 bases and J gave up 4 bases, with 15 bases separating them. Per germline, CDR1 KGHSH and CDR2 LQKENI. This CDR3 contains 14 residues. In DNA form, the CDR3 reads TGTGCCAGCTCGCTGGGAGCTGAAGTAGAGACCCAGTACTTC. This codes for CASSLGAEVETQYF.

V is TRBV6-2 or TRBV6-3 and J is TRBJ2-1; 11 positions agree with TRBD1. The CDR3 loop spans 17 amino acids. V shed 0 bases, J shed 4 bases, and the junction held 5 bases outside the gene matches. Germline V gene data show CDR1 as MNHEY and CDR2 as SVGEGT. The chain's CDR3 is CASSYSGTGGRYNEQFF. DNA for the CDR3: TGTGCCAGCAGTTACTCGGGGACAGGGGGGAGATACAATGAGCAGTTCTTC.

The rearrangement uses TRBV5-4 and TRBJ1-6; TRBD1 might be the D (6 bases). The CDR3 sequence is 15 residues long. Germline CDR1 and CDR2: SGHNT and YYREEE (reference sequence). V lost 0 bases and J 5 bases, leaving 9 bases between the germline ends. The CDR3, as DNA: TGTGCCAGCAGCTTGGCAGGGGTGGATAATTCACCCCTCCACTTT. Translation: CASSLAGVDNSPLHF.

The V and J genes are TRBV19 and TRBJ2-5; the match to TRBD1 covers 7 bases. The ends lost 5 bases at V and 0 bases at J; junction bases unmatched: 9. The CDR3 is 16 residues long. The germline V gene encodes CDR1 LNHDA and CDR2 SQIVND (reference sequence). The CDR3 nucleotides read TGTGCCAGTAGTCCAGGACAGGTCCTGTACCAAGAGACCCAGTACTTC. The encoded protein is CASSPGQVLYQETQYF. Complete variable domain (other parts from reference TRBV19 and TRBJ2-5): DGGITQSPKYLFRKEGQNVTLSCEQNLNHDAMYWYRQDPGQGLRLIYYSQIVNDFQKGDIAEGYSVSREKKESFPLTVTSAQKNPTAFYLCASSPGQVLYQETQYFGPGTRLLVL.

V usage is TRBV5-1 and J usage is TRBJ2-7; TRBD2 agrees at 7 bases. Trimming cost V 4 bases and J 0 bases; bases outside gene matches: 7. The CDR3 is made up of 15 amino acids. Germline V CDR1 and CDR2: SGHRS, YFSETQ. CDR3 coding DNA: TGCGCCAGCAGCCCAGCCCGGGACTACTCCTACGAGCAGTACTTC. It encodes CASSPARDYSYEQYF.

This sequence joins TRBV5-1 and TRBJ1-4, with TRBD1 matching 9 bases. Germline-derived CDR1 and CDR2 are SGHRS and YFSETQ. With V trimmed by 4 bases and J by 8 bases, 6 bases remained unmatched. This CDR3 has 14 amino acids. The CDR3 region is CASSGGQGREKLFF. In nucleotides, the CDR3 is TGCGCCAGCAGCGGCGGACAGGGGCGGGAAAAACTGTTTTTT. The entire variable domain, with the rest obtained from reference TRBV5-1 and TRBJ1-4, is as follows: KAGVTQTPRYLIKTRGQQVTLSCSPISGHRSVSWYQQTPGQGLQFLFEYFSETQRNKGNFPGRFSGRQFSNSRSEMNVSTLELGDSALYLCASSGGQGREKLFFGSGTQLSVL.

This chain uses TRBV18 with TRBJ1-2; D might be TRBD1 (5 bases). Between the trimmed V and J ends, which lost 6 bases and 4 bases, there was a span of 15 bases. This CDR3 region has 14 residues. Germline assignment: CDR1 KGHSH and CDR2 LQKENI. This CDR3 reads CASSPGPKFYGYTF. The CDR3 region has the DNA TGTGCCAGCTCCCCGGGACCCAAATTCTATGGCTACACCTTC.

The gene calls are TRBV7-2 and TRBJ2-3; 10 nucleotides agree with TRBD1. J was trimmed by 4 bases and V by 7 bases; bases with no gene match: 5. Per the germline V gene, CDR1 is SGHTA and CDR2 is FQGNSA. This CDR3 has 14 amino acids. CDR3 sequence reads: CASNDRGRSDTQYF. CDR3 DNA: TGTGCCAGCAACGACAGGGGGCGCTCAGATACGCAGTATTTT.

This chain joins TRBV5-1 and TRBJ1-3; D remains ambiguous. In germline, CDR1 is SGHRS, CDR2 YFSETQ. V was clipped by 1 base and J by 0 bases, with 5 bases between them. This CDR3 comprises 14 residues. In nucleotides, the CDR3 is TGCGCCAGCAGCTTGAAGGGCTCTGGAAACACCATATATTTT. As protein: CASSLKGSGNTIYF.

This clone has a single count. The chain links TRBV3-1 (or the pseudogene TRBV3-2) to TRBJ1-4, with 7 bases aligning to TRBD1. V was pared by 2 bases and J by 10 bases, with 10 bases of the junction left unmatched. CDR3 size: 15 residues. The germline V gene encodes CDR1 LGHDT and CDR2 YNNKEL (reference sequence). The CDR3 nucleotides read TGTGCCAGCAGCCAATCCGACAGGGCCCAAGGAAAACTGTTTTTT. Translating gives CASSQSDRAQGKLFF.

The CDR3 is CASSRVGTSGSSSQFF. The CDR3 DNA sequence: TGTGCCAGCAGCCGGGTGGGGACTAGCGGGAGTTCGAGTCAGTTCTTC. The chain joins TRBV7-8 to TRBJ2-1; 14 bases fit TRBD2. Germline lookup yields CDR1 SGHVS and CDR2 FQNEAQ. The CDR3 length is 16 residues. V shed 5 bases and J 13 bases; nucleotides not matched to a gene: 13.

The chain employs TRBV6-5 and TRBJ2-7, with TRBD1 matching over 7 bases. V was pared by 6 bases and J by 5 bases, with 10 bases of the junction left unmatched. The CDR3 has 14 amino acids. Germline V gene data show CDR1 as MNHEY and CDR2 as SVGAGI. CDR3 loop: CASRTGFYGNEQYF. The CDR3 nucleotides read TGTGCCAGCAGGACAGGGTTTTACGGGAACGAGCAGTACTTC.

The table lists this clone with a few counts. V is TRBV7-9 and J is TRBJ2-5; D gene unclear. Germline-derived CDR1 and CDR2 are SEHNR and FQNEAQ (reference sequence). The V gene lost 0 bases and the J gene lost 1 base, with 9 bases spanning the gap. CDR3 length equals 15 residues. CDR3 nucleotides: TGTGCCAGCAGCTTAGCGGGAATAGGCCAAGAGACCCAGTACTTC. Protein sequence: CASSLAGIGQETQYF.

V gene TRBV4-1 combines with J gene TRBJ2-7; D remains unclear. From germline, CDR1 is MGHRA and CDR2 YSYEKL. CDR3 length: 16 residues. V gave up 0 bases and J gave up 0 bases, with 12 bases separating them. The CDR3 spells CASSQEPAGSSYEQYF. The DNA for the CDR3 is TGCGCCAGCAGCCAAGAACCGGCAGGCAGCTCCTACGAGCAGTACTTC.

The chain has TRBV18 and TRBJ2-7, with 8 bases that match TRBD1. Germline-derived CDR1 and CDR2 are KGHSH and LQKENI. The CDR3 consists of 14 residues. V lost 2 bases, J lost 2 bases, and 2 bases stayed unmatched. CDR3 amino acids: CASSPGQGPYEQYF. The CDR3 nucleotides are TGTGCCAGCTCACCAGGACAGGGTCCCTACGAGCAGTACTTC.

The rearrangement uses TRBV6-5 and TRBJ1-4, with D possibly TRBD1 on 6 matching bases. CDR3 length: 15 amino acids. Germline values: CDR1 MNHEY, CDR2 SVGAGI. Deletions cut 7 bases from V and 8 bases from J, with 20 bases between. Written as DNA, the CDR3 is TGTGCCAGCACCCGAGACGCCAGGGGAGGCGAAAAACTGTTTTTT. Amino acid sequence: CASTRDARGGEKLFF.

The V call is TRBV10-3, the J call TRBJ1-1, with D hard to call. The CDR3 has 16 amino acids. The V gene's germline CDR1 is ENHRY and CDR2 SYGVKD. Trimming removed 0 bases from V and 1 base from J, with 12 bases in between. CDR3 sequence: CAISESMGRGNTEAFF. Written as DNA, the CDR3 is TGTGCCATCAGTGAGTCGATGGGTCGGGGGAACACTGAAGCTTTCTTT.